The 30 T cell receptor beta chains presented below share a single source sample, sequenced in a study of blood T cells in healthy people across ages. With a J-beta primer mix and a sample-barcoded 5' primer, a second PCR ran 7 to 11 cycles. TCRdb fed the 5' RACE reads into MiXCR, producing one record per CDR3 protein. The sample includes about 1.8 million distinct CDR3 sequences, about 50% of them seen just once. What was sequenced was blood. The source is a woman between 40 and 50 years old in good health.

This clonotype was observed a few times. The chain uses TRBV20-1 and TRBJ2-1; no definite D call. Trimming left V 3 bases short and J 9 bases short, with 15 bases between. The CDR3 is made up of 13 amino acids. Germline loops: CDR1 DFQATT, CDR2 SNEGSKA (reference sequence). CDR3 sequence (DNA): TGCAGTGCTAGCCTGACACGGGCCGGTGAGCAGTTCTTC. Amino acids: CSASLTRAGEQFF.

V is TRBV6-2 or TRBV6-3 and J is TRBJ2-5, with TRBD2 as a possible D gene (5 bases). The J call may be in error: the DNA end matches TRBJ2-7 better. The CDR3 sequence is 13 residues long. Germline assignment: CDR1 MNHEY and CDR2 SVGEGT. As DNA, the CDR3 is TGTGCCAGCAGAGACACGGGATTTTACGAGCAGTACTTC. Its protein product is CASRDTGFYEQYF.

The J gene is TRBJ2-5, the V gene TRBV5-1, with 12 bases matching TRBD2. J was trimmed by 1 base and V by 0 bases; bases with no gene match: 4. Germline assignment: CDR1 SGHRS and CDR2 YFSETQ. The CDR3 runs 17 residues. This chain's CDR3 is CASSLGSTSGGQETQYF. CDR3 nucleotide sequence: TGCGCCAGCAGCTTGGGATCGACTAGCGGGGGCCAAGAGACCCAGTACTTC.

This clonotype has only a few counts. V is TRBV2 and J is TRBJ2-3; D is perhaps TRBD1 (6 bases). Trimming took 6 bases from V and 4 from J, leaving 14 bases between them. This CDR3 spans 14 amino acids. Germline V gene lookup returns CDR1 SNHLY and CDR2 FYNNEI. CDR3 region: CASSTGYGADTQYF. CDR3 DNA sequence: TGTGCCAGCAGCACAGGGTACGGCGCAGATACGCAGTATTTT.

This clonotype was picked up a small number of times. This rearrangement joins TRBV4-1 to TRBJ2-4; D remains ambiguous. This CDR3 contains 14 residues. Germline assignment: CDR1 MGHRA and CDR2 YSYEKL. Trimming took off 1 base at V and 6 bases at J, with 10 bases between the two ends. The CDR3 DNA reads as TGCGCCAGCAGCCAAGGCGGTCTGGGAAACATTCAGTACTTC. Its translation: CASSQGGLGNIQYF.

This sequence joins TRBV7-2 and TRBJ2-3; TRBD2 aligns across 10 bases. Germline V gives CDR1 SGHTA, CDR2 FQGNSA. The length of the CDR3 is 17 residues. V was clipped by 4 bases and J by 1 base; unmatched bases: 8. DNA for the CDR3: TGTGCCAGCAGCTCACAGGCCGGGACTAGCGGCACAGATACGCAGTATTTT. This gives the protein CASSSQAGTSGTDTQYF.

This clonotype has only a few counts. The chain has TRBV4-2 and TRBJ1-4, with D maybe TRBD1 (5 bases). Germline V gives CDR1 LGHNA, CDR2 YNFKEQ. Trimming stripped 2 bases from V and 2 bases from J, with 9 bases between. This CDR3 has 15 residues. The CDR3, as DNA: TGTGCCAGCAGCCAACCAGGGATTACTAATGAAAAACTGTTTTTT. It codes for CASSQPGITNEKLFF.

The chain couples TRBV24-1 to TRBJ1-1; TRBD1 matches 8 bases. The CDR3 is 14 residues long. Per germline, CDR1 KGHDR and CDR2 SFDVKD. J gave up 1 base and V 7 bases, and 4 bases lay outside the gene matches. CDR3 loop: CATRADRENTEAFF. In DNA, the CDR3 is TGTGCCACCAGAGCGGACAGGGAGAACACTGAAGCTTTCTTT.

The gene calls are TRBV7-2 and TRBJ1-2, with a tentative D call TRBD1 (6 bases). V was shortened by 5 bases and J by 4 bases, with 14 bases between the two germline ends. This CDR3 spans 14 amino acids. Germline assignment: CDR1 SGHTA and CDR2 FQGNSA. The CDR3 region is CASSVGGDAYGYTF. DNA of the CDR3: TGTGCCAGCAGCGTAGGGGGGGACGCCTATGGCTACACCTTC.

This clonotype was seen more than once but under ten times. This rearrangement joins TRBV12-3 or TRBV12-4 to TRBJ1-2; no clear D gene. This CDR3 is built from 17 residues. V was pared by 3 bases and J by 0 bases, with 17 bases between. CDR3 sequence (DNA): TGTGCCAGCAGTTTTGAATGGGAGGTCAGCTCTAACTATGGCTACACCTTC. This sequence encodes CASSFEWEVSSNYGYTF.

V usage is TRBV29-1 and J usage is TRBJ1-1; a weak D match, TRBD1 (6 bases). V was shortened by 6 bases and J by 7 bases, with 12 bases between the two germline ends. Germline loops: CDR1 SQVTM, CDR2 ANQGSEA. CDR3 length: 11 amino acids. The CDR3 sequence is CSVPQGNEAFF. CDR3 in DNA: TGCAGCGTGCCACAGGGAAATGAAGCTTTCTTT.

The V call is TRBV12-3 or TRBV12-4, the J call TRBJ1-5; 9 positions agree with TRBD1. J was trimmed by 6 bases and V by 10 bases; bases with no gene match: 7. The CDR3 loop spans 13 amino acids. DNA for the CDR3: TGTGCCAACACGGGACAGGGAGGTCAGCCCCAGCATTTT. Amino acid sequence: CANTGQGGQPQHF.

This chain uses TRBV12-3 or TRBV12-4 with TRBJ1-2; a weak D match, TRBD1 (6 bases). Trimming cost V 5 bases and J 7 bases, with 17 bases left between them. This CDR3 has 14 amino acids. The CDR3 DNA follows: TGTGCCAGCAGTATCACAGGGACACGCGGTGGCTACACCTTC. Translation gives CASSITGTRGGYTF.

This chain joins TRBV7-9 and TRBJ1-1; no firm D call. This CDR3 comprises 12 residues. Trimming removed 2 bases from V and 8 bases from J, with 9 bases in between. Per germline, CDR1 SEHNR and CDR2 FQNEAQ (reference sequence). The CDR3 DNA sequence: TGTGCCAGCAGCTTAAGAGAGAAAGAAGCTTTCTTT. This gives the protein CASSLREKEAFF. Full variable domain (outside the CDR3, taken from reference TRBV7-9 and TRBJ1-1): DTGVSQNPRHKITKRGQNVTFRCDPISEHNRLYWYRQTLGQGPEFLTYFQNEAQLEKSRLLSDRFSAERPKGSFSTLEIQRTEQGDSAMYLCASSLREKEAFFGQGTRLTVV.

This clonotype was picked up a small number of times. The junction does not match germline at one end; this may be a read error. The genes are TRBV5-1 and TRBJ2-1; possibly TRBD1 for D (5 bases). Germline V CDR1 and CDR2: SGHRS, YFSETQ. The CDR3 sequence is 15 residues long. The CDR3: CASSLTAGSYNEQFF. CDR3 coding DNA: TGTGCCAGCAGCTTAACCGCAGGGTCCTACAATGAGCAGTTCTTC.

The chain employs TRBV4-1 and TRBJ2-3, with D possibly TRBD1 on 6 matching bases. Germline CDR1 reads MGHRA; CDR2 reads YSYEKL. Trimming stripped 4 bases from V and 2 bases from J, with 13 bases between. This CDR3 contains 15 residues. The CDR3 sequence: CASSPRTDPTDTQYF. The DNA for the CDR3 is TGCGCCAGCAGCCCTCGGACAGATCCCACAGATACGCAGTATTTT.

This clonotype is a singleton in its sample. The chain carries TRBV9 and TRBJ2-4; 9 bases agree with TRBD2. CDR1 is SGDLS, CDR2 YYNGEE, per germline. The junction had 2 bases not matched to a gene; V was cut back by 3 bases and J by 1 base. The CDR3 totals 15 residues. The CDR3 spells CASSASGAAKNIQYF. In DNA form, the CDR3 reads TGTGCCAGCAGCGCTAGCGGGGCGGCCAAAAACATTCAGTACTTC.

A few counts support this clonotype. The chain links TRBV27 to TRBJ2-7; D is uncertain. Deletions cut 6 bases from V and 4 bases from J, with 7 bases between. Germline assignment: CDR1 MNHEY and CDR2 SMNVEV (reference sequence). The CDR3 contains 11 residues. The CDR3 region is CASRSGYEQYF. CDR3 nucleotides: TGTGCCAGCAGGTCTGGGTACGAGCAGTACTTC.

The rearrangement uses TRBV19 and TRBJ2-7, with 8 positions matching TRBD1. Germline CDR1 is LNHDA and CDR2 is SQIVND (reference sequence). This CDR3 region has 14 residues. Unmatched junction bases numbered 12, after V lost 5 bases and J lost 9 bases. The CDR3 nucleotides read TGTGCCAGTAGTGCTCAGGACAGGGCGGGCGGGCAGTACTTC. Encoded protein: CASSAQDRAGGQYF.

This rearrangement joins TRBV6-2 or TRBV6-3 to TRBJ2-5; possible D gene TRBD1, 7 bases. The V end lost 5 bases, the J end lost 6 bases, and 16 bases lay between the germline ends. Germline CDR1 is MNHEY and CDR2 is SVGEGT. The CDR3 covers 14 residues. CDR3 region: CASSPTTGRQTQYF. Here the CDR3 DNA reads TGTGCCAGCAGTCCAACGACAGGGAGGCAGACCCAGTACTTC.

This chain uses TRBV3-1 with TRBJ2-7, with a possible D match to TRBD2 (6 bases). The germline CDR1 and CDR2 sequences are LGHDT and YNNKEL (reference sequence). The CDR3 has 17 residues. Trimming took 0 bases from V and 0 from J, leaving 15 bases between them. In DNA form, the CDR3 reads TGTGCCAGCAGCCAAGATTCTCGCGGGGAAAGCTCCTACGAGCAGTACTTC. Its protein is CASSQDSRGESSYEQYF.

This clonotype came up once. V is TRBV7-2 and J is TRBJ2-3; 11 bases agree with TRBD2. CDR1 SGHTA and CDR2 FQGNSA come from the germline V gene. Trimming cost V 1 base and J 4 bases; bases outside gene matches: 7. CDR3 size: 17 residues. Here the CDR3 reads CASSLGGLAGGPDTQYF. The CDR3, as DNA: TGTGCCAGCAGCTTAGGTGGGCTAGCGGGGGGCCCAGATACGCAGTATTTT. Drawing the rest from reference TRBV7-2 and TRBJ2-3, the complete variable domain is GAGVSQSPSNKVTEKGKDVELRCDPISGHTALYWYRQSLGQGLEFLIYFQGNSAPDKSGLPSDRFSAERTGGSVSTLTIQRTQQEDSAVYLCASSLGGLAGGPDTQYFGPGTRLTVL.

CDR3 nucleotide sequence: TGTGCCAGCAGTGGAACGACCGAGAAAGCGTCTAACTATGGCTACACCTTC. This codes for CASSGTTEKASNYGYTF. This chain connects TRBV25-1 to TRBJ1-2, with D unresolved. CDR1 is MGHDK and CDR2 is SYGVNS in the germline V gene. The CDR3 extends over 17 amino acids. Trimming pared 4 bases from V and 0 bases from J, leaving 18 bases between.

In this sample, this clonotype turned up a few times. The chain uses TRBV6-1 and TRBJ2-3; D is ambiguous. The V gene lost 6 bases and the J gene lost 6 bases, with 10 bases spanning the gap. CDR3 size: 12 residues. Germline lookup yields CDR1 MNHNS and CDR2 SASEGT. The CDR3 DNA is TGTGCCAGCAGCGAAATTTGGGATACGCAGTATTTT. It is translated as CASSEIWDTQYF.

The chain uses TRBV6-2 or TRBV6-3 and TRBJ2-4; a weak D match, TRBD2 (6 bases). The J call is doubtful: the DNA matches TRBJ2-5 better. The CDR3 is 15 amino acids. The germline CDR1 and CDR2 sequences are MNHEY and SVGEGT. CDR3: CASSYPEPREETQYF. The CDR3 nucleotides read TGTGCCAGCAGTTACCCCGAGCCTCGGGAGGAGACCCAGTACTTC.

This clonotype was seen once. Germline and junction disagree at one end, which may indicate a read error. The CDR3 DNA is TGTGCCAGCAGCGTAGCGAACAGGCCTAGCGAGCAGTACTTC. Protein sequence: CASSVANRPSEQYF. The chain uses TRBV7-2 and TRBJ2-7; D might be TRBD1 or TRBD2, each matching 5 bases. The CDR3 consists of 14 residues. Germline CDR1 and CDR2: SGHTA and FQGNSA.

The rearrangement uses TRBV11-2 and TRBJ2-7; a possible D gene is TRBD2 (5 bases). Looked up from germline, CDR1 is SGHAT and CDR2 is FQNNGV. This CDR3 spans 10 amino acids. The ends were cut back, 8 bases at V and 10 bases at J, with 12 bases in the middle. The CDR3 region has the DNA TGTGCCAGCGGTGGCGGGCCCCAGTACTTC. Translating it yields CASGGGPQYF.

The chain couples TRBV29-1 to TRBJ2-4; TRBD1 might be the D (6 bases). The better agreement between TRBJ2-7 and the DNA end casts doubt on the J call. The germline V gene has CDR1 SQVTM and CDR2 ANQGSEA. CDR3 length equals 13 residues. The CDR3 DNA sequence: TGCAGCGTTGTACAGGGAGAACTCTACGAGCAGTACTTC. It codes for CSVVQGELYEQYF.

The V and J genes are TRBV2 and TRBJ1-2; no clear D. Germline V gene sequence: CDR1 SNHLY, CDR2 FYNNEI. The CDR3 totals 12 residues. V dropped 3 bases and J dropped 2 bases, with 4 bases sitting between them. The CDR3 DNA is TGTGCCAGCAGTGATATGAACTATGGCTACACCTTC. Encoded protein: CASSDMNYGYTF.

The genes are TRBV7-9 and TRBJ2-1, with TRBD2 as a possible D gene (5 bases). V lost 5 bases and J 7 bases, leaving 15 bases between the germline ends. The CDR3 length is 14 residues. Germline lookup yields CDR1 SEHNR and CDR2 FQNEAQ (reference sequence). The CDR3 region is CASSEGLSSNEQFF. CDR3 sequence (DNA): TGTGCCAGCAGCGAAGGACTTTCTTCGAATGAGCAGTTCTTC.